The clone carrying this TCR beta chain was seen more than once but under ten times. Its target is unknown. Primers included in the PCR were 60 Vbeta and 13 Jbeta primers. TCRdb's table, derived via immunoSEQ multiplex PCR, lists solely in-frame clones and lacks some. The repertoire holds about 110,000 clones, around 74% seen once, with 4% to 5.5% in the top ten. These data come from a study of cytomegalovirus exposure and HLA in healthy donors. Findings of the study overall: Serostatus for CMV was the only available immune exposure information.

The sample consisted of PBMCs. The TCR comes from a man aged 30-40 years in good health and CMV-seropositive.

The CDR3 spells CAIGGTGDNSPLHF. The CDR3 DNA is TGTGCCATCGGCGGGACAGGGGATAATTCACCCCTCCACTTT. The chain carries TRBV10-3 and TRBJ1-6; 10 bases are shared with TRBD1. Germline trimming cut 8 bases from V and 5 bases from J; bases unmatched to any gene: 3. The CDR3 has 14 amino acids. In germline, CDR1 is ENHRY, CDR2 SYGVKD.